This TCR beta chain was sequenced for a study of T cell changes during pregnancy in multiple sclerosis. Profiled with immunoSEQ multiplex PCR; TCRdb holds only in-frame clones, not every one. The sample lists roughly 40,000 clones, 91% occurring once. Trimming took 0 bases from V and 4 from J; bases not matched to a gene: 1. The CDR3 loop spans 15 amino acids. Germline assignment: CDR1 MDHEN and CDR2 SYDVKM. This clone was observed a single time. The clonotype originates from a female donor in good health, enrolled as a control in a pregnancy study. Sequences were derived from CD4+ T cells from peripheral blood mononuclear cells, sampled in the second trimester of pregnancy. V usage is TRBV28 and J usage is TRBJ2-7, with 12 bases fitting TRBD2. CDR3 sequence: CASSLWTSGRYEQYF. CDR3 nucleotide sequence: TGTGCCAGCAGTTTATGGACTAGCGGGAGATACGAGCAGTACTTC.